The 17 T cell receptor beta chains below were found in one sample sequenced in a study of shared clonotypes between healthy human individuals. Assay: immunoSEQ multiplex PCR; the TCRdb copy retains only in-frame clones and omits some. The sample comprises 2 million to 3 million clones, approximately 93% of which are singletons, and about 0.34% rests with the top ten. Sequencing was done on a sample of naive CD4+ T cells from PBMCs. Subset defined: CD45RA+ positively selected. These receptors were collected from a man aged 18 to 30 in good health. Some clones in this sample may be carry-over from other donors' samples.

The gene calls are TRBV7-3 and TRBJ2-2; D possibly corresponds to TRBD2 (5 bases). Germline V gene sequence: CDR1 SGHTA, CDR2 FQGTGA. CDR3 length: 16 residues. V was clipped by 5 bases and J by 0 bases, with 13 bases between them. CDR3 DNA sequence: TGTGCCAGCAGCCTATACGAGGGCGCGAACACCGGGGAGCTGTTTTTT. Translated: CASSLYEGANTGELFF.

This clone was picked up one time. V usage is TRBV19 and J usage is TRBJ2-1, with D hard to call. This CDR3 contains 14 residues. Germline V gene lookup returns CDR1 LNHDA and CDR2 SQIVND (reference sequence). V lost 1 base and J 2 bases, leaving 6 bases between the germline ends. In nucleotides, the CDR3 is TGTGCCAGTAGTATAGTAGGGCCCTACAATGAGCAGTTCTTC. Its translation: CASSIVGPYNEQFF.

CDR3 DNA: TGCGCCAGCAGCTTGATCAGGGGGCAGAACACTGAAGCTTTCTTT. Protein product: CASSLIRGQNTEAFF. The V call is TRBV5-1, the J call TRBJ1-1, with TRBD1 matching 8 bases. CDR1 is SGHRS, CDR2 YFSETQ, per germline. The ends lost 1 base at V and 1 base at J; junction bases unmatched: 3. The CDR3 is 15 residues long. Variable domain in full (rest from reference TRBV5-1 and TRBJ1-1): KAGVTQTPRYLIKTRGQQVTLSCSPISGHRSVSWYQQTPGQGLQFLFEYFSETQRNKGNFPGRFSGRQFSNSRSEMNVSTLELGDSALYLCASSLIRGQNTEAFFGQGTRLTVV.

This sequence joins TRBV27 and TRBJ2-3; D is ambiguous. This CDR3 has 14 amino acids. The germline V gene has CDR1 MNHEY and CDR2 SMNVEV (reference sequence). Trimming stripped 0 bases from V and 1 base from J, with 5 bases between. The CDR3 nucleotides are TGTGCCAGCAGTTTATCGGTGGGCACAGATACGCAGTATTTT. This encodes CASSLSVGTDTQYF.

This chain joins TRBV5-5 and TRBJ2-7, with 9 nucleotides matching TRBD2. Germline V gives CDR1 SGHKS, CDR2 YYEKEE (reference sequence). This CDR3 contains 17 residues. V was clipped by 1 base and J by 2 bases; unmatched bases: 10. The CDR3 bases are TGTGCCAGCAGCTTGACCATCTCAGCGGGAGGTCCCTACGAGCAGTACTTC. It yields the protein CASSLTISAGGPYEQYF.

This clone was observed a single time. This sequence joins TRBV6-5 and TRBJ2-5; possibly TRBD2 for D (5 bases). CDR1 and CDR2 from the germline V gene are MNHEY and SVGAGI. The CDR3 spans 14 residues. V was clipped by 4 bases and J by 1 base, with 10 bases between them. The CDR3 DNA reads TGTGCCAGCAGTTCTCGGGATTCCCAAGAGACCCAGTACTTC. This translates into CASSSRDSQETQYF.

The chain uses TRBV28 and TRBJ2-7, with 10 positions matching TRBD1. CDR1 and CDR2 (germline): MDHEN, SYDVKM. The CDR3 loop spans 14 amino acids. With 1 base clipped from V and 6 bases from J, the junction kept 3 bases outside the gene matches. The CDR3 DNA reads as TGTGCCAGCAGTTTATCGGACAGGGGGGGCGAGCAGTACTTC. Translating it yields CASSLSDRGGEQYF. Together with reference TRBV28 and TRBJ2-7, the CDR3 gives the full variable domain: DVKVTQSSRYLVKRTGEKVFLECVQDMDHENMFWYRQDPGLGLRLIYFSYDVKMKEKGDIPEGYSVSREKKERFSLILESASTNQTSMYLCASSLSDRGGEQYFGPGTRLTVT.

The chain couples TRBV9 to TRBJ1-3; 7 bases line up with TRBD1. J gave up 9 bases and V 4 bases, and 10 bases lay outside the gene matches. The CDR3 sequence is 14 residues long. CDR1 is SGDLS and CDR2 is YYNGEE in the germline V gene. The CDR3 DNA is TGTGCCAGCAGCTTCAGGGGACAGTGGTGCACCATATATTTT. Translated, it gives CASSFRGQWCTIYF. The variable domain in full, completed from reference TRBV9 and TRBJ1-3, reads DSGVTQTPKHLITATGQRVTLRCSPRSGDLSVYWYQQSLDQGLQFLIQYYNGEERAKGNILERFSAQQFPDLHSELNLSSLELGDSALYFCASSFRGQWCTIYFGEGSWLTVV.

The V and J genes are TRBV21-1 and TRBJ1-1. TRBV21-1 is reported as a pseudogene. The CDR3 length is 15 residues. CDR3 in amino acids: CASSKNSQGRTEAFF. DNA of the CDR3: TGTGCCAGCAGCAAAAATTCCCAGGGGAGGACTGAAGCTTTCTTT.

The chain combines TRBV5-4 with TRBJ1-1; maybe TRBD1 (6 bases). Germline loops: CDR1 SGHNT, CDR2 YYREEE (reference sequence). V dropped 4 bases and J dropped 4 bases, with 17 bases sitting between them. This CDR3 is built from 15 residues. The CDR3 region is CASSRQGLERTEAFF. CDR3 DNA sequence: TGTGCCAGCAGCCGTCAGGGGTTGGAACGCACTGAAGCTTTCTTT.

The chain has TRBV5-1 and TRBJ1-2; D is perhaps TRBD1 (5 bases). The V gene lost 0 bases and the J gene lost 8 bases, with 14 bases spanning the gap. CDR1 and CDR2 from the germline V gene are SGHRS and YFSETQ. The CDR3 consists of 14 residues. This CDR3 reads CASSLGVRAPGYTF. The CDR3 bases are TGCGCCAGCAGCTTGGGAGTCAGGGCCCCCGGCTACACCTTC.

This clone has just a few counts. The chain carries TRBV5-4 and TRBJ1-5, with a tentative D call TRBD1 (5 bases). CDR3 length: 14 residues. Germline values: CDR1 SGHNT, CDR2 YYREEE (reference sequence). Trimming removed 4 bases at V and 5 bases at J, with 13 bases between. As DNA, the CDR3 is TGTGCCAGCAGCCAGGGACTTACGGATCAGCCCCAGCATTTT. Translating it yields CASSQGLTDQPQHF.

CDR3 protein: CASSSDRESLLGTDTQYF. As DNA, the CDR3 is TGCGCCAGCAGTTCGGACAGGGAGTCACTCCTGGGCACAGATACGCAGTATTTT. This sequence joins TRBV10-1 and TRBJ2-3, with 8 positions matching TRBD1. Germline V gene data show CDR1 as WNHNN and CDR2 as SYGVQD (reference sequence). V lost 5 bases to trimming and J lost 1 base; unmatched junction nucleotides: 14. The CDR3 spans 18 residues.

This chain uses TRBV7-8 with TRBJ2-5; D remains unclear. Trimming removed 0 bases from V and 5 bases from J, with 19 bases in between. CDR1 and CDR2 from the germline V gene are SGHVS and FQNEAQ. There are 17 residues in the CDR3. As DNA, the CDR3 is TGTGCCAGCAGCTTAGCCAGTGGGTCAGATACTAACGAGACCCAGTACTTC. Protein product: CASSLASGSDTNETQYF.

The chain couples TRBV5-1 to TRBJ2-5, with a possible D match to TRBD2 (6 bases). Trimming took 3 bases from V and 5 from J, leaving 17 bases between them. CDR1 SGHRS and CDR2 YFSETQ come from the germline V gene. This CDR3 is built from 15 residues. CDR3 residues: CASSSPRGSGETQYF. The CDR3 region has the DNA TGCGCCAGCAGCTCCCCCCGGGGGAGCGGGGAGACCCAGTACTTC.

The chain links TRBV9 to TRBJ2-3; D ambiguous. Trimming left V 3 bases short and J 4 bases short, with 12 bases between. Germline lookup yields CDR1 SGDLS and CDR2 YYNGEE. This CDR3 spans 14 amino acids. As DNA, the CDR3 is TGTGCCAGCAGCGCTAGTAGCCCCCCAGATACGCAGTATTTT. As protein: CASSASSPPDTQYF.

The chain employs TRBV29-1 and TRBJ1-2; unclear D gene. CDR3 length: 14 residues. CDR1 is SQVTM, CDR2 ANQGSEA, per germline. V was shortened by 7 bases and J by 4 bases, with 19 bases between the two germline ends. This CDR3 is CSALDRIWGYGYTF. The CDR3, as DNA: TGCAGCGCCCTGGACCGTATTTGGGGCTATGGCTACACCTTC.